This paragraph covers one T cell receptor (beta chain) sequence. Its recognized antigen is unknown. No base quality values were provided; no much bigger clone lies one nucleotide off. The CDR3 runs 12 residues from the cysteine to the phenylalanine. Only the CDR3 region is kept as DNA, spanning 36 bases read in frame from base 1. CDR1 and CDR2 (MDHEN, SYDVKM) derive from the germline V gene. Germline trimming: 8 bases from V, 6 bases from J; junction bases outside gene matches: 5. This entry comes from a study of blood T cell repertoires in COVID-19 (dated by TCRdb to about 2020). Turning to the overall study: Samples covering the acute and convalescent phases of COVID-19 were provided by collaborators in the United States, Italy and Spain. The prospective study material was composed of cDNA or gDNA derived from T cells, B-cell-depleted T cells, or PBMCs. The dataset comprised deeply sampled blood TCRbeta repertoires from subjects exposed to, actively infected with, or recovered from COVID-19. The repertoires were released in a freely available public database meant as a resource for research on the immune response to SARS-CoV-2. Samples came from the ongoing ImmuneRACE study (first 160 participants) plus 1,254 subjects from 6 global collaborators. Sample metadata almost always included a de-identified subject ID, COVID-19 status, age in years and sex. Where available, HLA class I and class II types were obtained from metadata supplied by the sample provider rather than from assay-based typing. What the research found in general, with its limitations: Clinical and demographic metadata were provided uncurated, with the amount varying by source and participant.

The immunoSEQ Assay, a bias-controlled multiplex PCR, was used to amplify TCRbeta CDR3 regions from genomic DNA. Turning to the authors' computational methods: The number of nucleated cells in each sample was estimated by amplification of reference gene primers within the assay. Sequence reads were collapsed and filtered to measure the absolute abundance of every unique TCRbeta CDR3 rearrangement. For each sample, productive Simpson clonality was calculated as the square root of Simpson's diversity index across productive rearrangements. This immuneACCESS table, as held by TCRdb, lists in-frame sequences with V and J called but not all clones. Of the missing ones, under half trace to an unresolved V gene in checked studies; the others have no known cause. V, J and clone size derive from that table, while D and trimming were established from the DNA sequence. Recorded for this sample are around 130,000 clones; around 89% of them occurred a single time. The leading ten clones occupy around 18% of the sample.

Each collaborating institution followed its own protocols to collect whole blood in K2EDTA tubes. For TCRbeta analysis, collaborators shipped samples in one of three forms: frozen whole blood, isolated PBMCs, or DNA extracted from either of those sample types. Sample: peripheral blood. The sequence derives from a middle-aged man with active or convalescent COVID-19. The chain joins TRBV28 to TRBJ1-1; 8 middle bases align to TRBD1. Here the CDR3 is given as CASRPGGSEAFF. The nucleotide sequence is given as TGTGCCAGCCGGCCAGGGGGCTCTGAAGCTTTCTTT.